This T cell receptor beta chain was sequenced during a study of identical twins (dated by TCRdb to the mid-2010s). Study-level background: To test whether fetal clonotypes persist, this study deep-sequenced TCR alpha and beta repertoires from monozygotic twins, from unrelated adults of various ages, and from cord blood. Replicate twin experiments were performed at different times using different library preparation protocols to rule out contamination. The paper's findings and limits, for the study overall: The excess sharing between twins in beta out-of-frame sequences was weaker because fewer shared sequences reduced the signal-to-noise ratio. Invariant T cells such as MAIT and iNKT could partly confound zero-insertion analyses, though diverse VJ usage argued against this for most clonotypes. Fewer insertions were carried by abundant cord blood beta clonotypes; a weaker similar trend was observed in young adult naive repertoires, while no such trend was observed in memory repertoires. Compared with coincidental sharing between unrelated individuals, out-of-frame TCR alpha sequences shared between twins had an excess of sequences with low generation probability. Because the same donors could not be followed over many years, the conclusions depended on cross-sectional statistical analysis. Out-of-frame TCR alpha sharing in monozygotic twins was systematically underestimated by recombination models, whereas sharing between unrelated individuals was in agreement with the recombination models.

Only healthy Caucasian donors were included. Miltenyi CD45RO+ enrichment and human naive T-cell isolation kits were used to isolate memory (CD45RO+) and naive T cells from PBMC. This clonotype was counted a few times. The clone's antigen remains unknown. Base-call qualities are not available, and no considerably larger clone is one nucleotide away. From the germline V gene (reference sequence), CDR1 is MNHEY and CDR2 is SMNVEV. From V the trimming removes 2 bases and from J it removes 8 bases, while the gene matches leave 9 bases of the junction unaccounted for. The CDR3, from cysteine to phenylalanine, totals 14 residues. The CDR3 DNA has 42 bases and is translated from base 1. Library creation used 5' RACE. Instrument on record: Illumina HiSeq 2000. A universal primer binding site was introduced by template switching, and a unique molecular identifier was present in the final cDNA, enabling accurate counting of TCR cDNA molecules. Specific primers in the conserved constant-segment region were used to synthesize first-strand cDNA for the TCR alpha and beta chains. To control for contamination, each cDNA library was double barcoded with a SMART-Mk sample barcode plus Illumina barcodes. TruSeq adapter sequences, together with Illumina sample barcodes, were added in two successive PCR steps. Sequencing of the TCR alpha and beta cDNA libraries was done on the Illumina HiSeq platform using custom primers. In the authors' own workflow: MiGEC processed the raw reads to extract unique molecular identifiers, while MiXCR was used to determine the CDR3 positions. Recombination models were inferred per individual with the repgenHMM and IGoR tools using an EM algorithm. The tcR package in R was used for shared clonotype analysis, with sharing normalized by the product of cloneset sizes. To study raw recombination without the effects of thymic and clonal selection, out-of-frame nonproductive sequences were analyzed. TCRdb's own reprocessing of the public reads used fastp at Q25 and MiXCR and kept productive beta chains. Rows with a matching CDR3 protein are joined into one entry that keeps the most common DNA and genes. For this entry, the V and J calls and clone size follow TCRdb and not the study's own pipeline. Present in this sample are fewer than 250,000 distinct CDR3 sequences, around 9.6% of which were seen just once. Just over 5% of the sample belongs to the ten largest clones.

Recombination connected TRBV27 to TRBJ2-7, with 7 middle bases fitting TRBD1. The specimen sequenced was memory (CD45RO+) T cells sorted from blood. What the cell subset or site label conveys for this sample: CD45RO+ enriched T cells. The source is a woman aged 18 to 35 in good health. CDR3 loop: CASSLVGQSTKQYF. In nucleotides, the sequence is TGTGCCAGCAGTTTAGTGGGACAGAGTACGAAGCAGTACTTC.